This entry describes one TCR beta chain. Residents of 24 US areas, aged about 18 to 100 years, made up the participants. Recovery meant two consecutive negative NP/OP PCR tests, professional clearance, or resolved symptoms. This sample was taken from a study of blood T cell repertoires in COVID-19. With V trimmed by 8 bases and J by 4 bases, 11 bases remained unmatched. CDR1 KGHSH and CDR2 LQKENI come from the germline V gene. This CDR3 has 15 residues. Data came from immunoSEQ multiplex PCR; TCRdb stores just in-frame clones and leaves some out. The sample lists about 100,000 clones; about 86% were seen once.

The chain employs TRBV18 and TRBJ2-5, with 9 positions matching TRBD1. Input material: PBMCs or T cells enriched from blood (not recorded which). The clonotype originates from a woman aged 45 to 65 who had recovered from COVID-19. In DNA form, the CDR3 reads TGTGCCAGCGATAAACAGGGGGCCCCGGGAGAGACCCAGTACTTC. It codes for CASDKQGAPGETQYF.